These T cell receptor beta chains were read from a single sample in a study of control samples from healthy donors and cancer patients. Measured with immunoSEQ multiplex PCR; TCRdb has only the in-frame clones, and not every one. Among 100,000 to 150,000 clones listed, around 92% were seen once. The material sequenced was blood. These receptor sequences come from a man aged 50 to 60 in good health. The CDR3 runs from the conserved cysteine through the conserved F or W. The D gene is left open where the match is weak. The size field is filled for only some rows; it gives once, few, many or a size class.

J: TRBJ1-6
V: TRBV9
D: NA
size: NA
DNA: TGTGCCAGCAGCGTAGCGGAGAATTCACCCCTCCACTTT
CDR3: CASSVAENSPLHF

J: TRBJ1-4
V: TRBV29-1
D: NA
size: NA
DNA: TGCAGCGTTGAGTCCGGAAGCCATGGTGAAAAACTGTTTTTT
CDR3: CSVESGSHGEKLFF

J: TRBJ1-6
V: TRBV6-5
D: TRBD1
size: NA
DNA: TGTGCCAGCAGTTTCAGGGGGCGGCCCAATAATTCACCCCTCCACTTT
CDR3: CASSFRGRPNNSPLHF

J: TRBJ2-1
V: TRBV6-1
D: TRBD2
size: NA
DNA: TGTGCCAGCAGTGAAGCGAGGCTAGCGGGAGTTTATGAGCAGTTCTTC
CDR3: CASSEARLAGVYEQFF

J: TRBJ1-2
V: TRBV3-1/TRBV3-2
D: NA
size: few
DNA: TGTGCCAGCAGCCAAGTAACCGACAGTCTCTACACCTTC
CDR3: CASSQVTDSLYTF

J: TRBJ2-1
V: TRBV12-5
D: TRBD1
size: NA
DNA: TGTGCTAGTGGTCCGCCGGGACAGGGGGGATTCAATGAGCAGTTCTTC
CDR3: CASGPPGQGGFNEQFF

J: TRBJ1-5
V: TRBV19
D: NA
size: NA
DNA: TGTGCCGCAAGGGAGGGGTTCAGCAATCAGCCCCAGCATTTT
CDR3: CAAREGFSNQPQHF

J: TRBJ1-5
V: TRBV6-6
D: TRBD1
size: NA
DNA: TGTGCCAGCAGTTCGGACAGGGGGTATCAGCCCCAGCATTTT
CDR3: CASSSDRGYQPQHF

J: TRBJ1-2
V: TRBV11-2
D: NA
size: NA
DNA: TGTGCCAGCAGCTTAGATCGGGTGACCTACACCTTC
CDR3: CASSLDRVTYTF

J: TRBJ2-2
V: TRBV18
D: TRBD1
size: NA
DNA: TGTGCCAGCTCACCCGGGACAGGCCGGAACACCGGGGAGCTGTTTTTT
CDR3: CASSPGTGRNTGELFF

J: TRBJ1-6
V: TRBV27
D: NA
size: NA
DNA: TGTGCCAGCAGTAATGGAGGGTCACCCCTCCACTTT
CDR3: CASSNGGSPLHF

J: TRBJ2-6
V: TRBV27
D: NA
size: NA
DNA: TGTGCCACAGCCGCGAGCTCTGGGGCCAACGTCCTGACTTTC
CDR3: CATAASSGANVLTF

J: TRBJ1-6
V: TRBV19
D: NA
size: NA
DNA: TGTGCCAGTAGTATCGGGCAGAATAATTCACCCCTCCACTTT
CDR3: CASSIGQNNSPLHF

J: TRBJ2-3
V: TRBV24-1
D: NA
size: NA
DNA: TGTGCCACCACAATCACAGATACGCAGTATTTT
CDR3: CATTITDTQYF

J: TRBJ1-2
V: TRBV30
D: NA
size: NA
DNA: TGTGCCTGGAGTACAGGGAGGCATGGCTACACCTTC
CDR3: CAWSTGRHGYTF

J: TRBJ1-5
V: TRBV2
D: NA
size: NA
DNA: TGTGCCAGCAGTGCCGAGGGGATACTATATAGCAATCAGCCCCAGCATTTT
CDR3: CASSAEGILYSNQPQHF

J: TRBJ2-3
V: TRBV6-1
D: NA
size: NA
DNA: TGTGCCAGCAGTGAAAGTTGGCGAGATACGCAGTATTTT
CDR3: CASSESWRDTQYF

J: TRBJ2-7
V: TRBV9
D: NA
size: NA
DNA: TGTGCCAGCAGCGTAGCTTCCGGGTCCTACGAGCAGTACTTC
CDR3: CASSVASGSYEQYF

J: TRBJ2-7
V: TRBV10-3
D: NA
size: medium-sized
DNA: TGTGCCATCAAAGGGACGGACCCAACCCCCCCTTACGAGCAGTACTTC
CDR3: CAIKGTDPTPPYEQYF

J: TRBJ1-1
V: TRBV27
D: TRBD1
size: NA
DNA: TGTGCCAGCCGCCTAGGGACAGGGGGCCTGAACACTGAAGCTTTCTTT
CDR3: CASRLGTGGLNTEAFF

J: TRBJ2-1
V: TRBV9
D: TRBD1
size: NA
DNA: TGTGCCAGTAATGTTTTCAGGGACAGGGGATTGGGATACAATGAGCAGTTCTTC
CDR3: CASNVFRDRGLGYNEQFF

J: TRBJ1-1
V: TRBV6-2/TRBV6-3
D: TRBD1
size: NA
DNA: TGTGCCAGCAGTTACGGGGACAGGGTGGTTGCTTTCTTT
CDR3: CASSYGDRVVAFF

J: TRBJ2-6
V: TRBV2
D: NA
size: NA
DNA: TGTGCCAGCATTAAAGCTGGGGCCAACGTCCTGACTTTC
CDR3: CASIKAGANVLTF

J: TRBJ2-7
V: TRBV18
D: NA
size: NA
DNA: TGTGCCAGCTCAGCGACAGCCGCCTACGAGCAGTACTTC
CDR3: CASSATAAYEQYF

J: TRBJ2-4
V: TRBV11-2
D: NA
size: NA
DNA: TGTGCCAGCAGCTTAGATCTAGGGCAGGGCATTCAGTACTTC
CDR3: CASSLDLGQGIQYF

J: TRBJ1-4
V: TRBV9
D: TRBD1
size: NA
DNA: TGTGCCAGCAGCGTGGGACAGGTGGATGAAAAACTGTTTTTT
CDR3: CASSVGQVDEKLFF

J: TRBJ2-7
V: TRBV6-5
D: NA
size: NA
DNA: TGTGCCAGCAGTTACTTCGGGGTCCGGCCCTACGAGCAGTACTTC
CDR3: CASSYFGVRPYEQYF

J: TRBJ2-2
V: TRBV9
D: TRBD1
size: NA
DNA: TGTGCCAGCAGCGTAGAGGGACAGGGACCGACCGGGGAGCTGTTTTTT
CDR3: CASSVEGQGPTGELFF

J: TRBJ1-2
V: TRBV30
D: NA
size: NA
DNA: TGTGCCTGGAGTGTCGCAGGGTCTAACTATGGCTACACCTTC
CDR3: CAWSVAGSNYGYTF

J: TRBJ1-1
V: TRBV20-1
D: NA
size: few
DNA: TGCAGTGCTAGTATCGGGGGGAACACTGAAGCTTTCTTT
CDR3: CSASIGGNTEAFF

J: TRBJ1-5
V: TRBV19
D: NA
size: NA
DNA: TGTGCCAGTAGTGCCCACAGCTATAGCAATCAGCCCCAGCATTTT
CDR3: CASSAHSYSNQPQHF

J: TRBJ2-1
V: TRBV7-2
D: NA
size: NA
DNA: TGTGCCAGCAGCTTACGCATGGGCGGGGTAAATGAGCAGTTCTTC
CDR3: CASSLRMGGVNEQFF

J: TRBJ2-2
V: TRBV9
D: NA
size: NA
DNA: TGTGCCAGCAGCGTACCGATCCTGGACAGAACGAACACCGGGGAGCTGTTTTTT
CDR3: CASSVPILDRTNTGELFF

J: TRBJ1-1
V: TRBV5-1
D: TRBD1
size: NA
DNA: TGCGCCAGCAGCCCTCAGGGGGCCCCTGAAGCTTTCTTT
CDR3: CASSPQGAPEAFF

J: TRBJ1-5
V: TRBV11-2
D: NA
size: NA
DNA: TGTGCCAGCAGCCAAGGAGACGGGTACCAGCCCCAGCATTTT
CDR3: CASSQGDGYQPQHF

J: TRBJ2-3
V: TRBV7-2
D: TRBD1
size: NA
DNA: TGTGCCAGCAGCCGACAGGGTCCAGATACGCAGTATTTT
CDR3: CASSRQGPDTQYF

J: TRBJ2-2
V: TRBV24-1
D: NA
size: NA
DNA: TGTGCCACCAGTGACCGAGACCGCCCGACCGGGGAGCTGTTTTTT
CDR3: CATSDRDRPTGELFF

J: TRBJ2-7
V: TRBV7-9
D: NA
size: NA
DNA: TGTGCCAGCACCGTGGCAGGTCTCCACGAGCAGTACTTC
CDR3: CASTVAGLHEQYF

J: TRBJ2-1
V: TRBV13
D: TRBD2
size: NA
DNA: TGTGCCAGCAGCCCCCTAGGCGGGGGCGGGGGGGGCTCCTACAATGAGCAGTTCTTC
CDR3: CASSPLGGGGGGSYNEQFF

J: TRBJ1-3
V: TRBV10-3
D: NA
size: NA
DNA: TGTGCCACCTCTGGAAACACCATATATTTT
CDR3: CATSGNTIYF

J: TRBJ1-1
V: TRBV3-1/TRBV3-2
D: NA
size: NA
DNA: TGTGCCAGCAGCCAAGAAGGGAGGGAAAGGACTGAAGCTTTCTTT
CDR3: CASSQEGRERTEAFF

J: TRBJ2-2
V: TRBV25-1
D: NA
size: NA
DNA: TGTGCCAGCAGTAAGGACACCCTGAACACCGGGGAGCTGTTTTTT
CDR3: CASSKDTLNTGELFF

J: TRBJ1-1
V: TRBV6-5
D: NA
size: NA
DNA: TGTGCCAGCAGTTACTCGCCAGGGACGGGCACTGAAGCTTTCTTT
CDR3: CASSYSPGTGTEAFF

J: TRBJ1-1
V: TRBV7-2
D: TRBD1
size: NA
DNA: TGTGCCAGCAGCGGAGAGGGGGCGGGTGGAGAAGCTTTCTTT
CDR3: CASSGEGAGGEAFF

J: TRBJ2-1
V: TRBV19
D: NA
size: NA
DNA: TGTGCCAGTAGTACTGACCCATACAATGAGCAGTTCTTC
CDR3: CASSTDPYNEQFF